This TCR beta chain was found in a study of blood T cell repertoires in COVID-19. At the level of the study: Material from acute and convalescent COVID-19 was sourced from the United States, Italy and Spain. T cells, B-cell-depleted T cells, or PBMCs provided the cDNA or gDNA that served as material.

In germline, CDR1 is SGHTA, CDR2 FQGNSA. With 5 bases removed from V and 10 bases from J, the gap between germline ends came to 12 bases. This CDR3 is 13 amino acids long. Original handling: The authors estimated nucleated cell counts from reference gene primer amplification. Profiling relied on immunoSEQ multiplex PCR, and the TCRdb table lists in-frame clones only, not all of them. D and trimming come from the DNA, and the V and J calls and clone size come from that table. The table lists 95,000 to 150,000 clones, approximately 87% of them singletons. Specimen: peripheral blood. The TCR sequence derives from a man aged 55 to 70 with acute or convalescent COVID-19. The rearrangement links TRBV7-2 to TRBJ1-6; D is unclear. CDR3 in DNA: TGTGCCAGCAGCCCGGCGGTGAGATCACCCCTCCACTTT. The encoded protein is CASSPAVRSPLHF.